The T cell receptor (beta chain) under discussion was sequenced for a study of OX40 agonist ivuxolimab in advanced cancers. Across the study: Mean age approximately 61 years, range about 23 to 85; 82.7% male. Under the entry rules, prior anti-PD-1, anti-PD-L1 or anti-CTLA-4 therapy was allowed, and around 36% had some. Study-level findings and limits: Expansion of clones was among the lowest in partial responders at 0.1-3.0 mg/kg.

Sequencing used immunoSEQ multiplex PCR; TCRdb keeps in-frame clones, though not all of them. This table has around 95,000 clones, 90% appearing once. The germline CDR1 and CDR2 sequences are MNHNS and SASEGT. CDR3 length equals 14 residues. Trimming took off 6 bases at V and 7 bases at J, with 16 bases between the two ends. As concerns this clone: Its cognate antigen is unknown.

This sequence was found in an adult with an advanced solid tumor such as melanoma, head and neck, liver or kidney cancer. The gene calls are TRBV6-1 and TRBJ2-1; D ambiguous. The sequencing used CD4+ or CD8+ T cells sorted from blood, collected in a trial of the OX40 agonist ivuxolimab. The CDR3 here is CASRADRHLNEQFF. The CDR3, as DNA: TGTGCCAGCAGGGCAGACCGACACCTTAATGAGCAGTTCTTC.